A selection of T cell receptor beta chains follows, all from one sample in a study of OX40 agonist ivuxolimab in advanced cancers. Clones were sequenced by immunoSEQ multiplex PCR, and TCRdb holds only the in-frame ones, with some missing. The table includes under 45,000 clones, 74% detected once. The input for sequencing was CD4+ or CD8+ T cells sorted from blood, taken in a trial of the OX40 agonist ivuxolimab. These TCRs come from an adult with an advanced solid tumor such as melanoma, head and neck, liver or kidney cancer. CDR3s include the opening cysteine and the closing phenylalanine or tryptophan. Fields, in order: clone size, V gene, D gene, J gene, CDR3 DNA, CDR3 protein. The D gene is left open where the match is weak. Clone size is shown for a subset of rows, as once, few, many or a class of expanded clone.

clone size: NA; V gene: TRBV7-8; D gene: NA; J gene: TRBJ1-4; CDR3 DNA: TGTGCCAGCAGCTTCACCGACCCTGGCGAAAAACTGTTTTTT; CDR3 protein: CASSFTDPGEKLFF
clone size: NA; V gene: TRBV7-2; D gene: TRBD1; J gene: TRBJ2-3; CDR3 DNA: TGTGCCAGCGTCCCCAGGGGGCTGGGCACAGATACGCAGTATTTT; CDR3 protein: CASVPRGLGTDTQYF
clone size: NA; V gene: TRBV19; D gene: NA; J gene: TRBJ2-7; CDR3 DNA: TGTGCCAGTAGTAAGGACCCCAGGACAGCCTCCTACGAGCAGTACTTC; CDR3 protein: CASSKDPRTASYEQYF
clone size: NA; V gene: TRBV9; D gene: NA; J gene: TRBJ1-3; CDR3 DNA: TGTGCCAGCAGCGTAGCAAGGGCAGGCGGAAACACCATATATTTT; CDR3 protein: CASSVARAGGNTIYF
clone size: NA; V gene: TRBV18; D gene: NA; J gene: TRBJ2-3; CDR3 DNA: TGTGCCAGCTCACAATATGAAGATACGCAGTATTTT; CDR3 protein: CASSQYEDTQYF
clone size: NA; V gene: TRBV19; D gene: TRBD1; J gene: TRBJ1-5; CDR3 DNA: TGTGCCAGTAGTCCTAGGGACAGGGTAAATCAGCCCCAGCATTTT; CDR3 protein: CASSPRDRVNQPQHF
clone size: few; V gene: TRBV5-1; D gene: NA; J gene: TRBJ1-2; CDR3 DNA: TGCGCCAGCAGCTTGGGAACGAACTATGGCTACACCTTC; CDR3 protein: CASSLGTNYGYTF
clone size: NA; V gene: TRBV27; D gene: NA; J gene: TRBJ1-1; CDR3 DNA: TGTGCCAGCAGAGGGGTGCTGAACACTGAAGCTTTCTTT; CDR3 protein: CASRGVLNTEAFF
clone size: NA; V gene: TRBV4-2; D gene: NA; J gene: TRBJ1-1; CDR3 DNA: TGTGCCAGCAGCTTGGCCCTGGGAACTGAAGCTTTCTTT; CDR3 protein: CASSLALGTEAFF
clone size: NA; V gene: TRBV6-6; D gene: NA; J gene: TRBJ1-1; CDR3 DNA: TGTGCCAGCAGCAAAGGTTGGGGCGGGAGAGCTTTCTTT; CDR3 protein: CASSKGWGGRAFF
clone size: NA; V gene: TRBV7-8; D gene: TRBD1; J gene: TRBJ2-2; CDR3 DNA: TGTGCCAGCAGCATCTCAGGGGGTTGGGGCACCGGGGAGCTGTTTTTT; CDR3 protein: CASSISGGWGTGELFF
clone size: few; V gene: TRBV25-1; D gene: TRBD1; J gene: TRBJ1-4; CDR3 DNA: TGTGCCAGCAGTGGTACAGGGGGCCCGGTTGAAAAACTGTTTTTT; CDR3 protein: CASSGTGGPVEKLFF
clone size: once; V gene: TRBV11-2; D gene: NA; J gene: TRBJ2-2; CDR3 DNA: TGTGCCAGCAGCTTAGATAATTGGGTTTCAGGGGAGCTGTTTTTT; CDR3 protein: CASSLDNWVSGELFF
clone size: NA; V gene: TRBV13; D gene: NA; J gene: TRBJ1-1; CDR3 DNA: TGTGCCAGCAGCTTCCCCCCGGGGGAGGCTACTGAAGCTTTCTTT; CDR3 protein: CASSFPPGEATEAFF
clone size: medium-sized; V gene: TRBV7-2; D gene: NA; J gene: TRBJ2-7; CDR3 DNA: TGTGCCAGCAGCATCGCCCCGGTCGGCCCCTACGAGCAGTACTTC; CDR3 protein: CASSIAPVGPYEQYF
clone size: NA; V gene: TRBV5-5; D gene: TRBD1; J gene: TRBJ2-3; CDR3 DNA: TGTGCCAGCAGCTTGCCCCGGACAGGGTATGGCACAGATACGCAGTATTTT; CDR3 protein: CASSLPRTGYGTDTQYF